This T cell receptor (beta chain) was recovered during a study of TIL therapy for anti-PD-1-resistant metastatic lung cancer. This was the immunoSEQ v3 assay. The table came from immunoSEQ multiplex PCR; TCRdb's copy has only in-frame clones and leaves some out. The sample includes tens of thousands of clones, under 75% of them seen just once. The sample's time point: pre-treatment sample, taken before nivolumab and TIL therapy. Germline CDR1 and CDR2: MNHNY and SVGAGI (reference sequence). The V end was cut by 2 bases, the J end by 0 bases, with 4 bases between. The CDR3 totals 14 residues. The clonotype comes from a person between 25 and 80 years old with non-small cell lung cancer. This specimen was blood, taken at baseline. The chain has TRBV6-6 and TRBJ1-4; D uncertain. For the CDR3, the DNA is TGTGCCAGCAGTTACAGCCCAACTAATGAAAAACTGTTTTTT. This encodes CASSYSPTNEKLFF.